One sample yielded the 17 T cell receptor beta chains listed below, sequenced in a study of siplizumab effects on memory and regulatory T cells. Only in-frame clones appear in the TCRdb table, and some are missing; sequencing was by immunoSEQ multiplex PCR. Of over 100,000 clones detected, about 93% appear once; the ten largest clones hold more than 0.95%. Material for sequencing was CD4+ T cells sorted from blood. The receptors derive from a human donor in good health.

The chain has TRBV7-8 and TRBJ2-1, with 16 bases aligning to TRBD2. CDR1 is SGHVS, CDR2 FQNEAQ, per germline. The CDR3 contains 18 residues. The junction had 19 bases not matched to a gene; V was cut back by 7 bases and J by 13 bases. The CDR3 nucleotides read TGTGCCAGCATCCTAGCCCGGACGGGACTAGCGGGAGGGCCTGGTCAGTTCTTC. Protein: CASILARTGLAGGPGQFF.

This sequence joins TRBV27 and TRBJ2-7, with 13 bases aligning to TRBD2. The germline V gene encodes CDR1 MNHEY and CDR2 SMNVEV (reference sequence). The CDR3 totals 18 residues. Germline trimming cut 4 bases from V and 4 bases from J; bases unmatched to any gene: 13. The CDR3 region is CASSSENPGLAGSYEQYF. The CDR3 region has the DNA TGTGCCAGCAGTTCAGAGAACCCGGGACTAGCGGGAAGTTACGAGCAGTACTTC.

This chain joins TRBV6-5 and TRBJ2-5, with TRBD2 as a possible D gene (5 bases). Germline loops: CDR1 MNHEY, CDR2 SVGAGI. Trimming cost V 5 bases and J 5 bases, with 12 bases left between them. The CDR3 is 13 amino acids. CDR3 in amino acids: CASSITRRETQYF. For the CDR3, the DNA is TGTGCCAGCAGTATAACGAGGAGGGAGACCCAGTACTTC.

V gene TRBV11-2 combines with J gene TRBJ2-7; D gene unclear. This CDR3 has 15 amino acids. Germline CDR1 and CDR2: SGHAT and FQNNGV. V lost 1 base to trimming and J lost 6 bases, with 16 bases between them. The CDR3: CASSLALRALGEQYF. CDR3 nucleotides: TGTGCCAGCAGCTTAGCTCTGCGCGCCCTTGGCGAGCAGTACTTC.

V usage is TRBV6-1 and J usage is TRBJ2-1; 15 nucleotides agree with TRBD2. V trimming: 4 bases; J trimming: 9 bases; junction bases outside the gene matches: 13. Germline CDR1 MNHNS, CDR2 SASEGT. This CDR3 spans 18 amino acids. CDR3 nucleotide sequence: TGTGCCAGCAGTGGTGGGACTAGCGGGAGGTGGCGGTTAGGTGAGCAGTTCTTC. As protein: CASSGGTSGRWRLGEQFF.

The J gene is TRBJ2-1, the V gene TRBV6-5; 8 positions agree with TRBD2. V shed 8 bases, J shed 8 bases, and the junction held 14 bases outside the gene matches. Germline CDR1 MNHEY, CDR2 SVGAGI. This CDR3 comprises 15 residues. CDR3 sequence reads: CASSEYGGRFDEQFF. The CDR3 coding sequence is TGTGCCAGCTCTGAATACGGCGGGAGGTTCGATGAGCAGTTCTTC.

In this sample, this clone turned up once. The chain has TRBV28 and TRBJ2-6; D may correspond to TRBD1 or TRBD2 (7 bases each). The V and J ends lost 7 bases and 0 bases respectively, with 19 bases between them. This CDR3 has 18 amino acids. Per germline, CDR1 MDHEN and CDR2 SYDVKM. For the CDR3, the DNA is TGTGCCAGCACAGCAGGGGGGGTTGAGATCTCTGGGGCCAACGTCCTGACTTTC. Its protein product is CASTAGGVEISGANVLTF.

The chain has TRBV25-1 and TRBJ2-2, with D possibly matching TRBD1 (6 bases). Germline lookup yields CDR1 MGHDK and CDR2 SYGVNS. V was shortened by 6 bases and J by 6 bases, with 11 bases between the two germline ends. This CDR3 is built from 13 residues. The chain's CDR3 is CASRTGAPGELFF. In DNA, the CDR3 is TGTGCCAGCAGGACAGGTGCCCCCGGGGAGCTGTTTTTT.

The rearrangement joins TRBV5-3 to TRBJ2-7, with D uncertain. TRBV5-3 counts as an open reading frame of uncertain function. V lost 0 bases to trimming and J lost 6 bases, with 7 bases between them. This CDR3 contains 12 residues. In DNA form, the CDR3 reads TGTGCCAGAAGCTTGGATACCGCCGAGCAGTACTTC. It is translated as CARSLDTAEQYF.

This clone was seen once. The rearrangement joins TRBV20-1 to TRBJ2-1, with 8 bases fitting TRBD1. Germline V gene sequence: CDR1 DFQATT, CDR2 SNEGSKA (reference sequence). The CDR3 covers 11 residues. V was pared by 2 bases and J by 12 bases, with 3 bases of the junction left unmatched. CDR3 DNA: TGCAGTGCTAGAACGGGGACAGGGCAGTTCTTC. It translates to CSARTGTGQFF.

The CDR3 DNA reads as TGTGCCAGCAGCTTAGGCAGGGGAGAGAGAGATACGCAGTATTTT. As protein: CASSLGRGERDTQYF. The chain uses TRBV11-2 and TRBJ2-3; the D gene is possibly TRBD1 (6 bases). The CDR3 length is 15 residues. Germline CDR1 is SGHAT and CDR2 is FQNNGV. Trimming shortened V by 1 base and J by 5 bases, and 13 bases separated the two germline ends.

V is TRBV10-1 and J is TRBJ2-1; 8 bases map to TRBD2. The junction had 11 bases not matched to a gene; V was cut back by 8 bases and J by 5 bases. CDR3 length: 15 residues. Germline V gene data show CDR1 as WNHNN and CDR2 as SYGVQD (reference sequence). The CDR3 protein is CASDRASGSHNEQFF. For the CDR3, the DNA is TGCGCCAGCGATCGGGCTAGCGGGTCTCACAATGAGCAGTTCTTC.

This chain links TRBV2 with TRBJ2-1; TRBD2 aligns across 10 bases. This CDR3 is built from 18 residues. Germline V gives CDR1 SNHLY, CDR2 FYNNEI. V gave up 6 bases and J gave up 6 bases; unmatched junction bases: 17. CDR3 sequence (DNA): TGTGCCAGCAGCCGGATGGGTTTCGGGACTAGCGTTATCAATGAGCAGTTCTTC. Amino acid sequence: CASSRMGFGTSVINEQFF. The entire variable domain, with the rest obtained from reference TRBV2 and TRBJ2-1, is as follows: EPEVTQTPSHQVTQMGQEVILRCVPISNHLYFYWYRQILGQKVEFLVSFYNNEISEKSEIFDDQFSVERPDGSNFTLKIRSTKLEDSAMYFCASSRMGFGTSVINEQFFGPGTRLTVL.

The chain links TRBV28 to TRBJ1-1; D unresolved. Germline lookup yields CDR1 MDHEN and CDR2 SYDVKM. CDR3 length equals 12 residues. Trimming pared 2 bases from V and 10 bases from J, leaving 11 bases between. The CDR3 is CASSLMEAGAFF. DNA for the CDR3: TGTGCCAGCAGTTTAATGGAGGCGGGAGCTTTCTTT.

The CDR3 spells CASSLEGGALFF. CDR3 nucleotides: TGTGCCAGCAGCTTAGAGGGGGGCGCGCTGTTTTTT. The genes are TRBV7-8 and TRBJ2-2, with D possibly called TRBD1 or TRBD2 (6 bases each). The CDR3 is made up of 12 amino acids. Trimming removed 1 base at V and 13 bases at J, with 10 bases between. The germline V gene encodes CDR1 SGHVS and CDR2 FQNEAQ.

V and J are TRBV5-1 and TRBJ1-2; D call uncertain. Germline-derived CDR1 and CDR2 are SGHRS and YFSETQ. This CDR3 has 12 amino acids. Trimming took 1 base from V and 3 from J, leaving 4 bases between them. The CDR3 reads CASSLSYYGYTF. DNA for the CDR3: TGCGCCAGCAGCTTGTCCTACTATGGCTACACCTTC.

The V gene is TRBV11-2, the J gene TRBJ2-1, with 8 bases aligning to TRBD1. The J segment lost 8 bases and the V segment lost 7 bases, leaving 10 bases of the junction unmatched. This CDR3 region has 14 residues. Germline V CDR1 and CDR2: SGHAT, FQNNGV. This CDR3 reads CASNRDGTGYEQFF. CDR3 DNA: TGTGCCAGCAACCGCGACGGGACAGGATATGAGCAGTTCTTC.